This TCR beta chain was captured by sequencing in a study of post-analysis software for immune sequencing data. Study-level information: Included among the disease courses, which were recorded for the cohort, were relapsing-remitting, secondary progressive and progressive-relapsing multiple sclerosis. General observations from the study: The study found significantly lower normalized Chao1 diversity in multiple sclerosis patients than in controls. TRBV segments more frequent in patients than in controls numbered five and included TRBV5-6, TRBV5-1 and TRBV20-1.

Incorporated into the TCR beta cDNA libraries were unique molecular identifiers, which served to reduce PCR and sequencing biases. One entry per CDR3 protein, called by TCRdb with MiXCR from the PCR reads. The sample consists of approximately 440,000 distinct CDR3 sequences, under 55% of them appearing once. V dropped 8 bases and J dropped 5; count of bases not matched to a gene: 17. CDR1 MDHEN and CDR2 SYDVKM come from the germline V gene. CDR3 size: 17 residues. Remarks on this clonotype: Its specificity is unknown.

The sample consisted of blood. The TCR sequence derives from a girl aged 5-17 years with multiple sclerosis. V gene TRBV28 combines with J gene TRBJ2-5; 10 bases are a match to TRBD2. Here the CDR3 DNA reads TGTGCCAGCCGTTCGCGGACTAGCGGCCCAAAGGGGGAGACCCAGTACTTC. Translating gives CASRSRTSGPKGETQYF.